Listed below are T cell receptor beta chains from one sample, sequenced in a study of cytomegalovirus exposure and HLA in healthy donors. TCRdb keeps only in-frame clones here, not all; method: immunoSEQ multiplex PCR. Of under 150,000 clones listed, less than 80% are singletons. Sequenced: PBMCs. Receptors were obtained from a man aged 45-65 years in good health and CMV-seropositive. Each CDR3 is given with its conserved first and last residue. D genes are given only for firm matches. A clone size is listed for some rows: how often the clone was seen (once, few, many), or a class if it is expanded.

>TRBJ1-3|TRBV7-9|few|-
TGTGCCAGCAGTAGCTTAAAGGCCGGGGGAGGTGACACCATATATTTT
CASSSLKAGGGDTIYF
>TRBJ1-5|TRBV7-2|-|-
TGTGCCAGCAGCTTACAGGGCCAGGGTTTACAGCCCCAGCATTTT
CASSLQGQGLQPQHF
>TRBJ2-7|TRBV7-2|-|TRBD2
TGTGCCAGCAGCCCCCCAAAAGCGGGAGGATACGAGCAGTACTTC
CASSPPKAGGYEQYF
>TRBJ1-5|TRBV10-1|-|-
TGCGCCAGCAATATCACAGATAGCAATCAGCCCCAGCATTTT
CASNITDSNQPQHF
>TRBJ1-1|TRBV11-2|few|TRBD1
TGTGCCAGCAGCCCCCGGGACAGGGGGATGAACACTGAAGCTTTCTTT
CASSPRDRGMNTEAFF
>TRBJ1-5|TRBV18|-|-
TGTGCCAGCTCACCTCCGGAGGGGATCTCGGGCAATCAGCCCCAGCATTTT
CASSPPEGISGNQPQHF
>TRBJ2-1|TRBV9|-|TRBD2
TGTGCCAGCAGCGATAGCGGGAGCTCCTACAATGAGCAGTTCTTC
CASSDSGSSYNEQFF
>TRBJ1-3|TRBV7-2|-|TRBD1
TGTGCCAGCAGCTCCTCGGACAGGCCTGGAAACACCATATATTTT
CASSSSDRPGNTIYF
>TRBJ1-1|TRBV6-4|-|-
TGTGCCAGCAGCCTCGAGGCGAGGTCGGCTGAAGCTTTCTTT
CASSLEARSAEAFF
>TRBJ2-7|TRBV5-1|-|TRBD1
TGCGCCAGCAGCTGGTGGGACAGAGGAAAGGAGCAGTACTTC
CASSWWDRGKEQYF
>TRBJ1-2|TRBV5-6|-|-
TGTGCCAGCAGCTTGTGGGGCCCAGTATATGATGGCTACACCTTC
CASSLWGPVYDGYTF
>TRBJ1-4|TRBV5-4|-|-
TGTGCCAGCAGCTCCCAGCAGAGGCATGAAAAACTGTTTTTT
CASSSQQRHEKLFF
>TRBJ2-1|TRBV29-1|-|-
TGCAGCGCCCTACCACCAACCCGAAGATCCGAGCAGTTCTTC
CSALPPTRRSEQFF
>TRBJ1-1|TRBV5-1|-|TRBD1
TGCGCCAGCAGCTCCGGACAGGGGGCGATCACTGAAGCTTTCTTT
CASSSGQGAITEAFF
>TRBJ2-3|TRBV5-1|once|TRBD1
TGCGCCAGTGGGACAGGGGATAGCACAGATACGCAGTATTTT
CASGTGDSTDTQYF
>TRBJ1-1|TRBV11-2|-|TRBD1
TGTGCCAGCAGCCGACAGGGCGGGAACACTGAAGCTTTCTTT
CASSRQGGNTEAFF
>TRBJ2-1|TRBV9|few|TRBD2
TGTGCCAGCAGCGTAGGGCCAGCGGGGAGCAATGAGCAGTTCTTC
CASSVGPAGSNEQFF
>TRBJ1-4|TRBV14|-|TRBD1
TGTGCCAGCAGCCAACGAACAGGGGGCGCTTCAACTAATGAAAAACTGTTTTTT
CASSQRTGGASTNEKLFF
>TRBJ1-4|TRBV5-1|-|-
TGCGCCAGCAGCTTCGTAGAAGGGGCAAGTAATGAAAAACTGTTTTTT
CASSFVEGASNEKLFF
>TRBJ2-1|TRBV27|-|TRBD1
TGTGCCAGCAGACCTGGGACAGGGCTTTACAATGAGCAGTTCTTC
CASRPGTGLYNEQFF
>TRBJ2-2|TRBV7-3|-|TRBD2
TGTGCCAGCAGCCCTGGACTAGCGGGAGTCGGGGAGCTGTTTTTT
CASSPGLAGVGELFF
>TRBJ2-5|TRBV20-1|many|-
TGCAGTGCTAGCCGCGAAGAGACCCAGTACTTC
CSASREETQYF
>TRBJ2-4|TRBV9|-|-
TGTGCCAGCAGCGACCAGGGGCTAGCCAAAAACATTCAGTACTTC
CASSDQGLAKNIQYF
>TRBJ2-1|TRBV5-4|-|-
TGTGCCAGCAGCCTAAGCAGGGTAGGCAATGAGCAGTTCTTC
CASSLSRVGNEQFF
>TRBJ1-4|TRBV6-5|-|TRBD1
TGTGCCAGCGGCGCGGGACAGGGATTTGAAAAACTGTTTTTT
CASGAGQGFEKLFF
>TRBJ2-3|TRBV5-6|once|-
TGTGCCAGCAGCTTGACCAGGGTCACAGATACGCAGTATTTT
CASSLTRVTDTQYF
>TRBJ2-1|TRBV5-6|-|-
TGTGCCAGCAGCTTGGTTAGGGGGAATGAGCAGTTCTTC
CASSLVRGNEQFF
>TRBJ2-7|TRBV7-6|-|-
TGTGCCAGCAGCTTAGTGGGGGGTCGGGCTGGGCGGGCCTACGAGCAGTACTTC
CASSLVGGRAGRAYEQYF
>TRBJ1-5|TRBV28|-|TRBD1
TGTGCCAGCAGTTTCCCTACAGGGGGTCATCAGCCCCAGCATTTT
CASSFPTGGHQPQHF
>TRBJ1-5|TRBV6-5|few|-
TGTGCCAGCAGTTACGGGGCCCCGGGGGAGCAGCCCCAGCATTTT
CASSYGAPGEQPQHF
>TRBJ2-7|TRBV5-8|-|-
TGTGCCAGCAGCCCCGACACCTCCTACGAGCAGTACTTC
CASSPDTSYEQYF
>TRBJ1-2|TRBV27|-|TRBD1
TGTGCCAGCAGACCGACAGGGGGCCTCTCCTATGAAGGCTACACCTTC
CASRPTGGLSYEGYTF
>TRBJ1-3|TRBV28|-|-
TGTGCCAGCAGTTTTTCCCCAGGCCCGGGAAACACCATATATTTT
CASSFSPGPGNTIYF
>TRBJ1-6|TRBV5-6|-|TRBD1
TGTGCCAGCAGCTCGGACAGGGAGAATTCACCCCTCCACTTT
CASSSDRENSPLHF
>TRBJ2-3|TRBV5-6|-|-
TGTGCCAGCAGCTTTGGGGTCGGGGTAGGCACAGATACGCAGTATTTT
CASSFGVGVGTDTQYF
>TRBJ1-2|TRBV6-1|-|-
TGCGCCGGAGGTCCCTCTAACTATGGCTACACCTTC
CAGGPSNYGYTF
>TRBJ2-3|TRBV19|-|-
TGTGCCAGTAGTATAGTAGGAGGGGCCCGCACAGATACGCAGTATTTT
CASSIVGGARTDTQYF
>TRBJ1-1|TRBV2|few|-
TGTGCCAGCAGGCAAGACAGTCCTGAAGCTTTCTTT
CASRQDSPEAFF
>TRBJ2-5|TRBV5-6|-|-
TGTGCCAGCAGCTCACAGGGTTCCGGCCAAGAGACCCAGTACTTC
CASSSQGSGQETQYF
>TRBJ2-5|TRBV9|-|-
TGTGCCAGCAGCCCTCCAGCGGCGCAAGAGACCCAGTACTTC
CASSPPAAQETQYF
>TRBJ2-6|TRBV4-2|-|TRBD1
TGTGCCAGCAGCCTTAGAACAGACAGGGGGAACTCTGGGGCCAACGTCCTGACTTTC
CASSLRTDRGNSGANVLTF
>TRBJ1-2|TRBV6-1|-|TRBD1
TGTGCCAGCAGTGTTCAGGGGGCTGCAACCTATGGCTACACCTTC
CASSVQGAATYGYTF
>TRBJ2-1|TRBV5-1|once|TRBD2
TGCGCCAGCACCGTCTTGGGTACTAGCGCATACAATGAGCAGTTCTTC
CASTVLGTSAYNEQFF
>TRBJ2-1|TRBV29-1|-|TRBD2
TGCAGCGTTGAAGGTCTAGCGGGAGTGGGTGAGCAGTTCTTC
CSVEGLAGVGEQFF
>TRBJ1-4|TRBV29-1|-|-
TGCAGCGTCCTCGGTGGGGGGGAAGCGACTAATGAAAAACTGTTTTTT
CSVLGGGEATNEKLFF
>TRBJ2-3|TRBV7-2|-|TRBD1
TGTGCCAGCAGCTATAGGACAGGGGAGGTGGGGACGCAGTATTTT
CASSYRTGEVGTQYF
>TRBJ1-6|TRBV15|-|-
TGTGCCACCAGCAGACAGGGTGGTGGATCACCCCTCCACTTT
CATSRQGGGSPLHF
>TRBJ2-7|TRBV6-6|-|TRBD1
TGTGCCAGCGGGTTAGACAGGGGGCGGTACGAGCAGTACTTC
CASGLDRGRYEQYF
>TRBJ1-3|TRBV7-2|-|TRBD1
TGTGCCAGCAGCTTAGCAGGAACAGGGGGCGCTGGAAACACCATATATTTT
CASSLAGTGGAGNTIYF
>TRBJ2-1|TRBV29-1|-|TRBD2
TGCAGCGTCCTTGGGCGGGAGGTGTACAATGAGCAGTTCTTC
CSVLGREVYNEQFF
>TRBJ1-4|TRBV19|-|-
TGTGCCAGTAGTAAGTCAGAGGCTAATGAAAAACTGTTTTTT
CASSKSEANEKLFF
>TRBJ2-7|TRBV9|-|-
TGTGCCAGCAGCGTGGGAGGACTCTCCTACGAGCAGTACTTC
CASSVGGLSYEQYF
>TRBJ1-2|TRBV19|once|TRBD1
TGTGCCAGTAACCCGGGACAGGGGGCCAGACACTATGGCTACACCTTC
CASNPGQGARHYGYTF
>TRBJ1-1|TRBV6-6|-|TRBD1
TGTGCCAGCATCCCAGGAGGACAGGGACGAACGACTGAAGCTTTCTTT
CASIPGGQGRTTEAFF
>TRBJ2-3|TRBV18|-|TRBD2
TGTGCCAGCTCACCGGCAGCGGGAGTACCAGATACGCAGTATTTT
CASSPAAGVPDTQYF
>TRBJ1-2|TRBV27|-|-
TGTGCCAGCAGTTCAAGGGGCTACTATGGCTACACCTTC
CASSSRGYYGYTF
>TRBJ2-3|TRBV7-9|-|-
TGTGCCAGCAGCCGGGGGGATACGCAGTATTTT
CASSRGDTQYF
>TRBJ2-2|TRBV7-3|few|TRBD2
TGTGCCAGCAGCTCCCAAGCGGGAGGAGGAACCGGGGAGCTGTTTTTT
CASSSQAGGGTGELFF
>TRBJ2-1|TRBV5-1|-|-
TGCGCCAGCAGCCACTCCGCCAGGGTATCCTACAATGAGCAGTTCTTC
CASSHSARVSYNEQFF